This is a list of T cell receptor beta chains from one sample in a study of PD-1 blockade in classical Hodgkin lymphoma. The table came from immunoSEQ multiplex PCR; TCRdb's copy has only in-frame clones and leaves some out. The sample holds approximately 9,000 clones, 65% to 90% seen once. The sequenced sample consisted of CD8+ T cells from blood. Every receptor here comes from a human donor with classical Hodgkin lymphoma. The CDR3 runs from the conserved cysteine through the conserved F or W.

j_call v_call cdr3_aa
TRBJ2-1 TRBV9 CASSALLGPRDEQFF
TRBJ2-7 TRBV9 CASSVTGSYEQYF
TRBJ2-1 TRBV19 CASSIWWQSSYNEQFF
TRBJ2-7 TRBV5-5 CASSLGNLLSYEQYF
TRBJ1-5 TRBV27 CASSQGYNQPQHF
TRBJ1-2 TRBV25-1 CASREKGGYGYTF
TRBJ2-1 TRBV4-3 CASSQIGTGGNEQFF
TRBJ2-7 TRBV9 CASSPTASRTSDLYEQYF
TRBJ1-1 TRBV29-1 CSVTTGRNTEAFF
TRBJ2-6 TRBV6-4 CASSPGGVSGANVLTF
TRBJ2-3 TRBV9 CASSETLNTDTQYF
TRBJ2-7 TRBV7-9 CASSSTSGETYEQYF
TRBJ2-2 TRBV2 CASRQPNTGELFF
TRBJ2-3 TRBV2 CASSENPTGTDTQYF
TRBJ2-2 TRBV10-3 CASLGANTGELFF